The 18 T cell receptor beta chains below come from one sample, sequenced in a study of T cell responses to AZD1222 COVID-19 vaccine. Repertoires were generated with immunoSEQ multiplex PCR, while TCRdb's copy carries only in-frame clones and drops some. The repertoire holds 55,000 to 60,000 clones, with roughly 85% as singletons. Material: peripheral blood, obtained on day 0 of MenACWY control vaccination. Receptor source: an adult in good health.

The rearrangement uses TRBV4-2 and TRBJ2-3; D might be TRBD2 (6 bases). The V end lost 0 bases, the J end lost 0 bases, and 22 bases lay between the germline ends. CDR3 size: 20 residues. The germline CDR1 and CDR2 sequences are LGHNA and YNFKEQ. The CDR3 bases are TGTGCCAGCAGCCAAGATGGGGGACTCGCTACTCTTACTAGCACAGATACGCAGTATTTT. Translation gives CASSQDGGLATLTSTDTQYF.

V gene TRBV5-1 combines with J gene TRBJ2-2, with D perhaps TRBD1 or TRBD2 (5 bases each). Trimming shortened V by 0 bases and J by 4 bases, and 16 bases separated the two germline ends. Germline assignment: CDR1 SGHRS and CDR2 YFSETQ. This CDR3 contains 17 residues. The CDR3 spells CASSLDPVGRGTGELFF. CDR3 bases: TGCGCCAGCAGCTTGGATCCGGTGGGACGGGGCACCGGGGAGCTGTTTTTT. The whole variable domain, remainder taken from reference TRBV5-1 and TRBJ2-2, is KAGVTQTPRYLIKTRGQQVTLSCSPISGHRSVSWYQQTPGQGLQFLFEYFSETQRNKGNFPGRFSGRQFSNSRSEMNVSTLELGDSALYLCASSLDPVGRGTGELFFGEGSRLTVL.

The chain links TRBV4-3 to TRBJ2-4; 9 nucleotides line up with TRBD2. The V gene's germline CDR1 is LGHNA and CDR2 YSLEER. The CDR3 length is 18 residues. The V segment lost 0 bases and the J segment 6 bases; nucleotides outside the gene matches: 12. The CDR3 protein is CASSQDHVAGVSINIQYF. CDR3 nucleotides: TGCGCCAGCAGCCAAGATCATGTAGCGGGAGTGTCCATAAACATTCAGTACTTC.

This CDR3 is CASSAPWPSSYEQYF. The CDR3 DNA follows: TGTGCCAGCAGCGCCCCCTGGCCAAGCTCCTACGAGCAGTACTTC. V is TRBV28 and J is TRBJ2-7; D not certain. With 6 bases removed from V and 0 bases from J, the gap between germline ends came to 15 bases. CDR1 and CDR2 (germline): MDHEN, SYDVKM. This CDR3 is built from 15 residues.

The V gene is TRBV6-5, the J gene TRBJ1-5; D unclear. This CDR3 is built from 11 residues. V was trimmed by 4 bases and J by 9 bases, leaving 7 bases between them. Germline V lookup: CDR1 MNHEY, CDR2 SVGAGI. DNA of the CDR3: TGTGCCAGCAGTTCGCAACGGCCCCAGCATTTT. Translation gives CASSSQRPQHF.

The table lists this clone with a count of one. The chain couples TRBV9 to TRBJ1-6; TRBD1 agrees at 8 bases. Trimming removed 4 bases from V and 5 bases from J; junction bases left unmatched: 8. The CDR3 has 16 residues. Germline CDR1 is SGDLS and CDR2 is YYNGEE. The CDR3 sequence is CASSNGQGGDNSPLHF. CDR3 sequence (DNA): TGTGCCAGCAGCAATGGACAGGGTGGGGATAATTCACCCCTCCACTTT.

This clone rates as large. This rearrangement joins TRBV4-3 to TRBJ2-6; D is unresolved. The V gene's germline CDR1 is LGHNA and CDR2 YSLEER. This CDR3 is 16 amino acids long. V shed 1 base and J shed 0 bases, with 7 bases lying between them. The CDR3 is CASSQGPDSGANVLTF. The CDR3 DNA is TGCGCCAGCAGCCAAGGGCCCGACTCTGGGGCCAACGTCCTGACTTTC.

The chain employs TRBV4-1 and TRBJ2-7, with D possibly matching TRBD2 (6 bases). CDR1 MGHRA and CDR2 YSYEKL come from the germline V gene. The CDR3 loop spans 15 amino acids. Trimming left V 3 bases short and J 3 bases short, with 15 bases between. CDR3 coding DNA: TGCGCCAGCAGCCAGTACACCGGGAGCGGCTACGAGCAGTACTTC. Translation: CASSQYTGSGYEQYF.

This chain joins TRBV2 and TRBJ1-5; 10 bases line up with TRBD1. J lost 4 bases, V lost 3 bases, and 3 bases had no gene match. Germline assignment: CDR1 SNHLY and CDR2 FYNNEI. The CDR3 extends over 15 amino acids. In nucleotides, the CDR3 is TGTGCCAGCAGTGACCGGACAGGGGGAAATCAGCCCCAGCATTTT. This codes for CASSDRTGGNQPQHF.

The chain carries TRBV23-1 and TRBJ2-7, with a possible D match to TRBD1 (6 bases). TRBV23-1 carries the ORF label, with uncertain function. The CDR3 is 18 residues long. V dropped 8 bases and J dropped 4 bases, with 30 bases sitting between them. CDR3 sequence: CASGTDSPRLLSTYEQYF. Here the CDR3 DNA reads TGCGCCAGCGGGACGGACAGCCCCCGACTTCTCTCGACGTACGAGCAGTACTTC.

This chain connects TRBV5-4 to TRBJ2-7; TRBD2 aligns across 7 bases. V was clipped by 1 base and J by 0 bases; unmatched bases: 4. Germline lookup yields CDR1 SGHNT and CDR2 YYREEE (reference sequence). The CDR3 loop spans 15 amino acids. Written as DNA, the CDR3 is TGTGCCAGCAGCTTGCCTAGCGGAAACTCCTACGAGCAGTACTTC. Its protein is CASSLPSGNSYEQYF.

This clone was seen a handful of times. The V and J genes are TRBV6-4 and TRBJ2-3; D ambiguous. The CDR3 is 16 amino acids. The V gene lost 2 bases and the J gene lost 0 bases, with 12 bases spanning the gap. The germline CDR1 and CDR2 sequences are MRHNA and SNTAGT. CDR3 sequence: CASSDTPLLSTDTQYF. The CDR3 region has the DNA TGTGCCAGCAGTGACACTCCCCTTTTAAGCACAGATACGCAGTATTTT.

The chain joins TRBV5-4 to TRBJ2-3, with 8 bases that match TRBD1. Trimming at V came to 3 bases and at J to 2 bases, leaving 8 bases not matched to a gene. CDR1 SGHNT and CDR2 YYREEE come from the germline V gene (reference sequence). The CDR3 sequence is 16 residues long. The CDR3 nucleotides read TGTGCCAGCAGCTCAAAAAGTCAGGGGGCCACAGATACGCAGTATTTT. This encodes CASSSKSQGATDTQYF.

V is TRBV2 and J is TRBJ2-1; a possible D gene is TRBD2 (6 bases). The CDR3 loop spans 14 amino acids. Looked up from germline, CDR1 is SNHLY and CDR2 is FYNNEI. The V gene lost 5 bases and the J gene lost 1 base, with 9 bases spanning the gap. CDR3 sequence reads: CASSKLASYNEQFF. The CDR3 DNA reads as TGTGCCAGCAGTAAGCTAGCGTCCTACAATGAGCAGTTCTTC.

The chain links TRBV6-5 to TRBJ1-2; D call uncertain. Germline CDR1 reads MNHEY; CDR2 reads SVGAGI. V shed 4 bases and J shed 7 bases, with 7 bases lying between them. The CDR3 loop spans 11 amino acids. CDR3 nucleotides: TGTGCCAGCAGTTCCGACCTTGGCTACACCTTC. It encodes CASSSDLGYTF.

The chain uses TRBV18 and TRBJ1-6, with D possibly being TRBD1 (6 bases). V lost 2 bases and J 7 bases, leaving 12 bases between the germline ends. The CDR3 contains 15 residues. Germline V gives CDR1 KGHSH, CDR2 LQKENI. Here the CDR3 DNA reads TGTGCCAGCTCACCATCCACCGGACAGAATTCACCCCTCCACTTT. Protein sequence: CASSPSTGQNSPLHF.

The J gene is TRBJ1-4, the V gene TRBV4-2, with 10 bases that match TRBD1. This CDR3 is 16 amino acids long. Per the germline V gene, CDR1 is LGHNA and CDR2 is YNFKEQ. The J segment lost 8 bases and the V segment lost 1 base, leaving 7 bases of the junction unmatched. CDR3 in amino acids: CASSQAQGTGDEKLFF. The CDR3 region has the DNA TGTGCCAGCAGCCAAGCACAGGGGACAGGGGACGAAAAACTGTTTTTT.

The V call is TRBV7-9, the J call TRBJ2-1; 7 nucleotides align to TRBD2. Germline loops: CDR1 SEHNR, CDR2 FQNEAQ (reference sequence). V lost 5 bases to trimming and J lost 7 bases; unmatched junction nucleotides: 11. CDR3 length: 15 residues. The CDR3 DNA sequence: TGTGCCAGCAGCGTATCGCCAACTAGCGCGAATGAGCAGTTCTTC. It is translated as CASSVSPTSANEQFF.